This TCR beta chain was profiled in a study of blood T cell repertoires in COVID-19. Authors' analysis steps: How many nucleated cells were present was estimated from reference gene primer amplification. Clones were sequenced by immunoSEQ multiplex PCR, and TCRdb holds only the in-frame ones, with some missing. V and J calls and clone size are those listed in that table; D and trimming were worked out from the DNA. The sample contains some 330,000 clones, approximately 90% of which appear only once. V shed 0 bases, J shed 14 bases, and the junction held 11 bases outside the gene matches. The CDR3 totals 16 residues. CDR1 is SGDLS and CDR2 is YYNGEE in the germline V gene.

The sequence was obtained from a woman aged 50 to 60 with active or convalescent COVID-19. Material for sequencing was peripheral blood. The chain combines TRBV9 with TRBJ2-1; TRBD2 matches 13 bases. Written as DNA, the CDR3 is TGTGCCAGCAGCGTAGGCCTCGGACTAGCGGGAGCTGTGGAGTTCTTC. It yields the protein CASSVGLGLAGAVEFF.